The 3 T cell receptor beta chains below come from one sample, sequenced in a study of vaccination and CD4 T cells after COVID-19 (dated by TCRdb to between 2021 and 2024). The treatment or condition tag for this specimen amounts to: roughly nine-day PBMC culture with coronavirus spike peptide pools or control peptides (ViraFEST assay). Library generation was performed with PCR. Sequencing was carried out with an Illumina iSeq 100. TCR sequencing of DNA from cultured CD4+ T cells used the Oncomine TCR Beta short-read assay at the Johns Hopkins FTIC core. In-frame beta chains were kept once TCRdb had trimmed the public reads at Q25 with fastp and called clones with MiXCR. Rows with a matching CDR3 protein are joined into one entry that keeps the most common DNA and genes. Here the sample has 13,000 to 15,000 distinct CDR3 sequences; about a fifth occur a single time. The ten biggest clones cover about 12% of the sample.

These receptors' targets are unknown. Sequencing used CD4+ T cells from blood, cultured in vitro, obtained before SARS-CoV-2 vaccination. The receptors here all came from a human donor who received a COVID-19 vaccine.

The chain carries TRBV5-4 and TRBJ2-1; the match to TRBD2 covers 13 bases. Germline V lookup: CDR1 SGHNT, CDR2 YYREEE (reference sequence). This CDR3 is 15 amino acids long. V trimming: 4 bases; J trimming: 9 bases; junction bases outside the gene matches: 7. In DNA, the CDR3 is TGTGCCAGCAGCCCCACTAGCGGGGGGGCTGGTGAGCAGTTCTTC. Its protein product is CASSPTSGGAGEQFF.

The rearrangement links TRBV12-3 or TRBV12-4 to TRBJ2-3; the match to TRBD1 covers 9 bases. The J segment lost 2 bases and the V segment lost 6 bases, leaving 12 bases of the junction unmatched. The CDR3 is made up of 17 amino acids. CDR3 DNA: TGTGCCAGCAGAACCGGGACAGGGATGGCACACACAGATACGCAGTATTTT. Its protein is CASRTGTGMAHTDTQYF.

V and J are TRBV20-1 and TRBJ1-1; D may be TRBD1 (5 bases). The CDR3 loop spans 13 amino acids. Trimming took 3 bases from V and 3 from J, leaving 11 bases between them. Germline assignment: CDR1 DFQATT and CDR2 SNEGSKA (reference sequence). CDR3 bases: TGCAGTGCTAGGGGGGGTCTGTACACTGAAGCTTTCTTT. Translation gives CSARGGLYTEAFF.